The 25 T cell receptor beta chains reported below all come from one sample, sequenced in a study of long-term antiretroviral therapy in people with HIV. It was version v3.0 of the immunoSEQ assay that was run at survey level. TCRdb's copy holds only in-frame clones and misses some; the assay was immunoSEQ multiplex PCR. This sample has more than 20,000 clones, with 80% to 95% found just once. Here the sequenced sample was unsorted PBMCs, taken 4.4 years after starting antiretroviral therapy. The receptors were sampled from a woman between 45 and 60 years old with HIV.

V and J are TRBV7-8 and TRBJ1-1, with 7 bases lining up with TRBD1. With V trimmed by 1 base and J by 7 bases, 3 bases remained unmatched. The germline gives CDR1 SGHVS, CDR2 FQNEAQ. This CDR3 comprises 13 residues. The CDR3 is CASSLGGQIEAFF. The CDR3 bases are TGTGCCAGCAGCTTAGGGGGACAGATTGAAGCTTTCTTT.

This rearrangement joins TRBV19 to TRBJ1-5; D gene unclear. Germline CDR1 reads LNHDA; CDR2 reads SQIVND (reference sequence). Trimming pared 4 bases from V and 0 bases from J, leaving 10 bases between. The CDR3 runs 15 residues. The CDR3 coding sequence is TGTGCCAGTAGTAGGGGATCTTATAGCAATCAGCCCCAGCATTTT. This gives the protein CASSRGSYSNQPQHF.

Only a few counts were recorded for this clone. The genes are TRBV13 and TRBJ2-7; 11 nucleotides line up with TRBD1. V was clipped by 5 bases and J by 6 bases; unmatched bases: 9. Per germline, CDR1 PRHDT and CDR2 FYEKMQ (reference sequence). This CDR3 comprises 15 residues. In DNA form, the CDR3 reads TGTGCCAGCAGCCTGAGTCGGACAGGGGGCTCCGAGCAGTACTTC. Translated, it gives CASSLSRTGGSEQYF.

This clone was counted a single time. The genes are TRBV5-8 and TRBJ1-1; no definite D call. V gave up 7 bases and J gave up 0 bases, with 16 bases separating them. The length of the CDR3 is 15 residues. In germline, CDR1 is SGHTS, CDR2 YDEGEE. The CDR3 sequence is CASPPTTRMNTEAFF. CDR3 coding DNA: TGTGCCAGCCCCCCCACGACCCGCATGAACACTGAAGCTTTCTTT.

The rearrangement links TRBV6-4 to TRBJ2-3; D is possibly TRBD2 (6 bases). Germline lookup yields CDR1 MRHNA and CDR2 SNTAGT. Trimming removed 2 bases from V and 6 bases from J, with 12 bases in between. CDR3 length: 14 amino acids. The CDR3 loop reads CASSDISGGDTQYF. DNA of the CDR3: TGTGCCAGCAGTGACATCTCTGGGGGGGATACGCAGTATTTT.

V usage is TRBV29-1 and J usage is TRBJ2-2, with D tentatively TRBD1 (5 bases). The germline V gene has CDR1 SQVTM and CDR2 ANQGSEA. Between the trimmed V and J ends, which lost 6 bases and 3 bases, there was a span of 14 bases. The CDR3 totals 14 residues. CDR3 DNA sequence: TGCAGCGTGTGGGGTGGGGCGGACACCGGGGAGCTGTTTTTT. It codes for CSVWGGADTGELFF.

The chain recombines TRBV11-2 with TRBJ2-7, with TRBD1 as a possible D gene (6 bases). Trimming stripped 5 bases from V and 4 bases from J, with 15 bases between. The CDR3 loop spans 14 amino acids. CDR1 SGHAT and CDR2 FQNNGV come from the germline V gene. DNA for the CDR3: TGTGCCAGCAGCCCACCAGGGGTCTGGTACGAGCAGTACTTC. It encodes CASSPPGVWYEQYF.

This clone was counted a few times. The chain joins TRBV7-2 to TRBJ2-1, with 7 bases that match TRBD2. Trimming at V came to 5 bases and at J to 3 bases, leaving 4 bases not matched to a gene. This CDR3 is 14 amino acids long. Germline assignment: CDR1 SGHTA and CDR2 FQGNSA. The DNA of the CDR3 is TGTGCCAGCAGCGACACGGGAGGCTACAATGAGCAGTTCTTC. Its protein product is CASSDTGGYNEQFF.

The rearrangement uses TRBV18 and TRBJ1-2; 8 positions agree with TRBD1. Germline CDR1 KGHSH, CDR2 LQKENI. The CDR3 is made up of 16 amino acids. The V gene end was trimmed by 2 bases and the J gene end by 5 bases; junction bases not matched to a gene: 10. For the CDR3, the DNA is TGTGCCAGCTCACCAGATGATCCAGGGGGCGCATATGGCTACACCTTC. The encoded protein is CASSPDDPGGAYGYTF.

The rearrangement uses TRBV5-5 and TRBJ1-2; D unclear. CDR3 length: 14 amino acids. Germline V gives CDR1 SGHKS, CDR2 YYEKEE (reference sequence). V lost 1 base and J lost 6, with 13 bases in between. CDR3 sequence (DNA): TGTGCCAGCAGCTTGCAGCCCGGGGTTAATGGCTACACCTTC. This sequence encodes CASSLQPGVNGYTF.

CDR3 in DNA: TGCGCCAGCAGCCAAGGGCAGGGTAGAATGCTGAACACTGAAGCTTTCTTT. Its protein is CASSQGQGRMLNTEAFF. The V and J genes are TRBV4-3 and TRBJ1-1, with D possibly TRBD1 on 5 matching bases. Germline V gene lookup returns CDR1 LGHNA and CDR2 YSLEER. With 1 base removed from V and 0 bases from J, the gap between germline ends came to 15 bases. The CDR3 sequence is 17 residues long.

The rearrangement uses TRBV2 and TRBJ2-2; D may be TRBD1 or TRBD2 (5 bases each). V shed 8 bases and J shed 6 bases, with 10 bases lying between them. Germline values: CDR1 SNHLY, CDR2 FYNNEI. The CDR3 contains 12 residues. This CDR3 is CASDLGAGELFF. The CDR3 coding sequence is TGTGCCAGCGATTTGGGGGCCGGGGAGCTGTTTTTT.

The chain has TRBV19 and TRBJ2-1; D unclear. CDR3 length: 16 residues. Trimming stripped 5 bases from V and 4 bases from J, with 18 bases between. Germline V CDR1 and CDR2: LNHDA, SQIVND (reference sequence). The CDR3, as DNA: TGTGCCAGTAGTCCCCCAGTAAATCGCGTGTACAATGAGCAGTTCTTC. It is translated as CASSPPVNRVYNEQFF.

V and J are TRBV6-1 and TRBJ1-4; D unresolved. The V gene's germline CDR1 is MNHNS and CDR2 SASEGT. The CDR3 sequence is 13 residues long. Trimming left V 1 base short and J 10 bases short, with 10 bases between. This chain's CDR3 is CASSEEMVGKLFF. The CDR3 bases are TGTGCCAGCAGTGAAGAAATGGTAGGAAAACTGTTTTTT.

In DNA, the CDR3 is TGTGCCAGCAGTTATGTTGAAACAGATACGCAGTATTTT. It translates to CASSYVETDTQYF. The chain has TRBV6-5 and TRBJ2-3, with no clear D. The V gene lost 3 bases and the J gene lost 3 bases, with 7 bases spanning the gap. The germline V gene has CDR1 MNHEY and CDR2 SVGAGI. CDR3 size: 13 residues.

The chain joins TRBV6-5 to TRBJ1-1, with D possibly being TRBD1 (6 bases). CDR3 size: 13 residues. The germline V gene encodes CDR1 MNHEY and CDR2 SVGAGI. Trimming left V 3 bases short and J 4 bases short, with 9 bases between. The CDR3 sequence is CASSYLGATEAFF. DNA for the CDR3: TGTGCCAGCAGTTATCTGGGGGCCACTGAAGCTTTCTTT.

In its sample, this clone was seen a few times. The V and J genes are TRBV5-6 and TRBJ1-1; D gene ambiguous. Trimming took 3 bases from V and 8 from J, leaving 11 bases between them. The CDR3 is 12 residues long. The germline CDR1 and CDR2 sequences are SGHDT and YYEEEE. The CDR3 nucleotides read TGTGCCAGCAGCTCCCGGTGGAGAGAAGCTTTCTTT. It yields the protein CASSSRWREAFF.

The CDR3 DNA follows: TGCGCCAGCAGCCAGACAGGTGGGGGCTCTGAAGCTTTCTTT. Its protein product is CASSQTGGGSEAFF. This chain joins TRBV4-1 and TRBJ1-1, with D perhaps matching TRBD1 (6 bases). V was cut by 3 bases and J by 6 bases, with 14 bases left in between. The CDR3 consists of 14 residues. Germline CDR1 is MGHRA and CDR2 is YSYEKL.

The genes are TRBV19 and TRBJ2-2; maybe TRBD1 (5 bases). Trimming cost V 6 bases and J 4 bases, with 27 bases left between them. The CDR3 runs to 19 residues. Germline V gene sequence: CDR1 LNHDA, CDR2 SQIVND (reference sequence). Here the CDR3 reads CASSGSTRQQGLITGELFF. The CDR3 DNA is TGTGCCAGTAGCGGATCCACCCGACAGCAGGGTTTGATCACCGGGGAGCTGTTTTTT.

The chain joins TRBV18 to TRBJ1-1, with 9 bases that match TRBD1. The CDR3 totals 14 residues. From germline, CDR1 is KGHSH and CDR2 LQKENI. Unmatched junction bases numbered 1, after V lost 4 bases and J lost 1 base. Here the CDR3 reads CASSQTGGNTEAFF. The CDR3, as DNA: TGTGCCAGCTCACAGACAGGGGGGAACACTGAAGCTTTCTTT. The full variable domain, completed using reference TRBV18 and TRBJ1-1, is NAGVMQNPRHLVRRRGQEARLRCSPMKGHSHVYWYRQLPEEGLKFMVYLQKENIIDESGMPKERFSAEFPKEGPSILRIQQVVRGDSAAYFCASSQTGGNTEAFFGQGTRLTVV.

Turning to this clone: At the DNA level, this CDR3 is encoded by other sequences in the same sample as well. The CDR3 sequence is CASSLGTGGTGELFF. The DNA for the CDR3 is TGCGCCAGCAGCTTGGGGACAGGGGGAACCGGGGAGCTGTTTTTT. This chain links TRBV5-1 with TRBJ2-2; 10 bases line up with TRBD1. The germline gives CDR1 SGHRS, CDR2 YFSETQ. Unmatched junction bases numbered 1, after V lost 0 bases and J lost 5 bases. The CDR3 is made up of 15 amino acids. Using reference TRBV5-1 and TRBJ2-2 for the parts outside the CDR3, the full variable domain is KAGVTQTPRYLIKTRGQQVTLSCSPISGHRSVSWYQQTPGQGLQFLFEYFSETQRNKGNFPGRFSGRQFSNSRSEMNVSTLELGDSALYLCASSLGTGGTGELFFGEGSRLTVL.

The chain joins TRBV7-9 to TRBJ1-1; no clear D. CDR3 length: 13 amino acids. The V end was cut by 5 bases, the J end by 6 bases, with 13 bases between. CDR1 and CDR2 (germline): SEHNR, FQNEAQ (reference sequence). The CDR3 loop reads CASSTRVLAEAFF. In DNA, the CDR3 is TGTGCCAGCAGCACTCGTGTACTGGCTGAAGCTTTCTTT.

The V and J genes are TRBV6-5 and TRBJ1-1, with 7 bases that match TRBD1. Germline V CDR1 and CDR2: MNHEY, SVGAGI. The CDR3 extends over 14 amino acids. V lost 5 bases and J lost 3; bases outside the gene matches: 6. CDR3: CASSLQGGYTEAFF. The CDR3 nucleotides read TGTGCCAGCAGTCTCCAGGGGGGGTACACTGAAGCTTTCTTT.

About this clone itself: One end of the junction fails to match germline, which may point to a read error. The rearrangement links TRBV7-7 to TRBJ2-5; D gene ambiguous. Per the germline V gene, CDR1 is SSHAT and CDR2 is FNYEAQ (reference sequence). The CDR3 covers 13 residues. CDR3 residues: CASSFDFGETQYF. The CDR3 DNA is TGTGCTAGCAGCTTTGACTTCGGCGAGACCCAGTACTTC. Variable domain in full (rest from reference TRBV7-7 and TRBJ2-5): GAGVSQSPRYKVTKRGQDVTLRCDPISSHATLYWYQQALGQGPEFLTYFNYEAQPDKSGLPSDRFSAERPEGSISTLTIQRTEQRDSAMYRCASSFDFGETQYFGPGTRLLVL.

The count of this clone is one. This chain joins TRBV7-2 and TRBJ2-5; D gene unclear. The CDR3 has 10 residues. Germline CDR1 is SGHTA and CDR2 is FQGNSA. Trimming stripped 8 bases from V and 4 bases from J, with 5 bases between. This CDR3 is CASGRETQYF. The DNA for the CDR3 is TGTGCCAGCGGAAGAGAGACCCAGTACTTC.